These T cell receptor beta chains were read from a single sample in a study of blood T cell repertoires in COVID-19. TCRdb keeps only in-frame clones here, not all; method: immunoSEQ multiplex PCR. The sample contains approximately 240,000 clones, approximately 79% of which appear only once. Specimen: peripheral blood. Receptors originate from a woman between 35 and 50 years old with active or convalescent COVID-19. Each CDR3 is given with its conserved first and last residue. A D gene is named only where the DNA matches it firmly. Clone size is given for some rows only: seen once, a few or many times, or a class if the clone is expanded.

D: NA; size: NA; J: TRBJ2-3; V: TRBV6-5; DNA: TGTGCCAGCCGGTCCCCCACAGATACGCAGTATTTT; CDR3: CASRSPTDTQYF
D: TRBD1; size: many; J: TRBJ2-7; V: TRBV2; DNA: TGTGCCAGCAGTGAAGGGTACAGGGGCTTCTACGAGCAGTACTTC; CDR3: CASSEGYRGFYEQYF
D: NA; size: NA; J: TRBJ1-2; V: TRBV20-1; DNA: TGCAGTGCTTGGCTAGGTGGCTACACCTTC; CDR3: CSAWLGGYTF
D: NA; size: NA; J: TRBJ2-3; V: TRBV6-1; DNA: TGTGCCAGCAGTGAACTGTATAGCACAGATACGCAGTATTTT; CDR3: CASSELYSTDTQYF
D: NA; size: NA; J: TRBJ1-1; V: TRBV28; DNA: TGTGCCAGCAGCCCGGGACTCAGGAACACTGAAGCTTTCTTT; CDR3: CASSPGLRNTEAFF
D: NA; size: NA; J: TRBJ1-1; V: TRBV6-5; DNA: TGTGCCAGCAGTTACTCACAGGGTAAGGACACTGAAGCTTTCTTT; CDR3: CASSYSQGKDTEAFF
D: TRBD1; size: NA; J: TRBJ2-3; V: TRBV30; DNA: TGTGCCTGGAGCCAGGGGGACAGGGGCGGAACAGATACGCAGTATTTT; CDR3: CAWSQGDRGGTDTQYF
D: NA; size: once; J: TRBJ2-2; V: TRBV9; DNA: TGTGCCAGCAGCGTTCGTACCGGCGGGGAGCTGTTTTTT; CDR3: CASSVRTGGELFF
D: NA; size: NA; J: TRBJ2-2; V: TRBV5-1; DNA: TGCGCCAGCAGTACTAACGGGGACACCGGGGAGCTGTTTTTT; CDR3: CASSTNGDTGELFF
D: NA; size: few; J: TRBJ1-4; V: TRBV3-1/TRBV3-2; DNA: TGTGCCAGCAGCCAACTCAGTGAAAAACTGTTTTTT; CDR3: CASSQLSEKLFF
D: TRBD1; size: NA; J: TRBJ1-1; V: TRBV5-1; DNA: TGCGCCAGCAGCTTGTGGGGAGACAGGGCGGAGGGAGCTTTCTTT; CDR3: CASSLWGDRAEGAFF
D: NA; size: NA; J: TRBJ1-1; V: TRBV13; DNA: TGTGCCAGCAGCTCACGGGGGGTATGGGGCTCTTCGGACACTGAAGCTTTCTTT; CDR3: CASSSRGVWGSSDTEAFF
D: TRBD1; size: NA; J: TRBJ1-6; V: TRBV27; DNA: TGTGCCAGCAGTCCCCAGGGGGGCCATGGCTCACCCCTCCACTTT; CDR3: CASSPQGGHGSPLHF
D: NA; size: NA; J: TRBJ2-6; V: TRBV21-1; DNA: TGTGCCATCGCTCGAGGGGGACCCCACTCTGGGGCCAACGTCCTGACTTTC; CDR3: CAIARGGPHSGANVLTF
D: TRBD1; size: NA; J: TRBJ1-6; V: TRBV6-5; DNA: TGTGCCAGCGGGCGGGACAGGGATAATTCACCCCTCCACTTT; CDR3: CASGRDRDNSPLHF
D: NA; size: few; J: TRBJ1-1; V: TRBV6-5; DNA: TGTGCCAGCAGAACACCCGGGTCGAACACTGAAGCTTTCTTT; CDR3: CASRTPGSNTEAFF
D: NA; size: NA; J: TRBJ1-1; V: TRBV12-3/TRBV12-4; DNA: TGTGCCAGCAGTTTAGAAGGGGGTTGGGCTTTCTTT; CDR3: CASSLEGGWAFF
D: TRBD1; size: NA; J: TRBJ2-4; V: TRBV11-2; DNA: TGTGCCAGCAGCAACCCAAGGGGGCTAAACATTCAGTACTTC; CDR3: CASSNPRGLNIQYF
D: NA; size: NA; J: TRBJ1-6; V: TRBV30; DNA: TGTGCCTGGAGTTTAAATTCACCCCTCCACTTT; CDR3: CAWSLNSPLHF
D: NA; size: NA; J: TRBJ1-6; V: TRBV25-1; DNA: TGTGCCAGCAGTGAATCGGAGCGTTCACCCCTCCACTTT; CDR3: CASSESERSPLHF
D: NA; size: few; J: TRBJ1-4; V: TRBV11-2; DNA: TGTGCCAGCAGCTTAGGGAGCGGGGTGGAAAAACTGTTTTTT; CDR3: CASSLGSGVEKLFF
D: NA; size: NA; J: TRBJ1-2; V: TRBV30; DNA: TGTGCCTGGAAAGGGACTTTCTCGGGGTATGGCTACACCTTC; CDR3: CAWKGTFSGYGYTF
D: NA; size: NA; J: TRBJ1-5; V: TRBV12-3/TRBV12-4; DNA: TGTGCCAGCAGCCCTCTCAGTCAGCCCCAGCATTTT; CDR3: CASSPLSQPQHF
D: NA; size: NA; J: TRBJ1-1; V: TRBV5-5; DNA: TGTGCCAGCAGCTTGGACAGGTGGAACACTGAAGCTTTCTTT; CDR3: CASSLDRWNTEAFF
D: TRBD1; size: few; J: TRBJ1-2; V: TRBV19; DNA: TGTGCCAGTAGTGGACAGGTCGATTCATCGGGCTACACCTTC; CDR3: CASSGQVDSSGYTF
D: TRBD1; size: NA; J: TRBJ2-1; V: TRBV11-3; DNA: TGTGCCAGCAGCACCCCACCCGGGACAGGGCATTCCTACAATGAGCAGTTCTTC; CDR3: CASSTPPGTGHSYNEQFF
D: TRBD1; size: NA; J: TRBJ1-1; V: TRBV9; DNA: TGTGCCAGCAGCGCGGGACAGAGGAACACTGAAGCTTTCTTT; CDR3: CASSAGQRNTEAFF
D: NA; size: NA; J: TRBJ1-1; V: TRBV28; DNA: TGTGCCAGCAGTAGAGACACTGAAGCTTTCTTT; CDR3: CASSRDTEAFF
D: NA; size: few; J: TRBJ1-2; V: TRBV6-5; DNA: TGTGCCAGCAGTTACTCGACAGGACTCGGCTACACCTTC; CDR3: CASSYSTGLGYTF
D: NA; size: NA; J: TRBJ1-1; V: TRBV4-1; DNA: TGCGCCAGCAGCCAAGGGATTTTTATCGGGGGAGCTGAAGCTTTCTTT; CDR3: CASSQGIFIGGAEAFF
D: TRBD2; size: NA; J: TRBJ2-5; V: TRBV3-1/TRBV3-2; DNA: TGTGCCAGCAGCCAAGATCCCTGGGGACTAGAAGAGACCCAGTACTTC; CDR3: CASSQDPWGLEETQYF
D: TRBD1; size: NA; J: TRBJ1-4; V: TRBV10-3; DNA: TGTGCCATCAGTGAGTCGAACAGGGGGAATGAAAAACTGTTTTTT; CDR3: CAISESNRGNEKLFF
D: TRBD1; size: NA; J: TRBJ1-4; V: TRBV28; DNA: TGTGCCAGCAGCTACCGGGACAGGGTTTTTTTT; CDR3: CASSYRDRVFF
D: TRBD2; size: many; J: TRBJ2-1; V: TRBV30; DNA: TGTGCCTGGAGTTCTAGCGGGGGCTATCCCTACAATGAGCAGTTCTTC; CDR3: CAWSSSGGYPYNEQFF
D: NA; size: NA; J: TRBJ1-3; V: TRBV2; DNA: TGTGCCAGCAGGACGGGACTCGGCTCTGGAAACACCATATATTTT; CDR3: CASRTGLGSGNTIYF
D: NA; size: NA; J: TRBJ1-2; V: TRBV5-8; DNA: TGTGCCAGCAGCCCGCCGGGGGGGAGAGGCTACACCTTC; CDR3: CASSPPGGRGYTF
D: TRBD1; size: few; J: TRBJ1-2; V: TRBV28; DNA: TGTGCCAGCGGTCGGGACAGGTCGCTATATGGCTACACCTTC; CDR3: CASGRDRSLYGYTF
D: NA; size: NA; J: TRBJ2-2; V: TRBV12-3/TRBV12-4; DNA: TGTGCCGGGCTAGGGGCCGGGGAGCTGTTTTTT; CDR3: CAGLGAGELFF
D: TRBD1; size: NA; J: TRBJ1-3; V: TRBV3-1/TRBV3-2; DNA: TGTGCCAGCAGCCCTTCGGGGGTACACAGGGGGGGAAACACCATATATTTT; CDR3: CASSPSGVHRGGNTIYF
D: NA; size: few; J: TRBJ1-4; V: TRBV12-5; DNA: TGTGCTAGTGGCCCAAATCCGGGGGCAACTAATGAAAAACTGTTTTTT; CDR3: CASGPNPGATNEKLFF
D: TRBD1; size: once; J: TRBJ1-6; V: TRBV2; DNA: TGTGCCAGCAGTGGGGACAGGGGTATGAGATCACCCCTCCACTTT; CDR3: CASSGDRGMRSPLHF